The next 18 T cell receptor beta chains were all read from a single sample in a study of T cell repertoires in cytomegalovirus infection (dated by TCRdb to the late 2010s). The data were produced on an Illumina HiSeq 1500. In TCRdb, the public reads were trimmed at Q25 with fastp and aligned with MiXCR, with productive beta chains retained. Identical CDR3 protein sequences are pooled into one entry, listed with their most common genes and DNA. This sample holds 250,000 or so distinct CDR3 sequences; approximately 15% were observed only once. Around half of the sample is in the top ten clones. The specimen sequenced was CD8+ T cells from PBMCs. The receptors shown here come from a human donor in good health (CMV status not recorded). Some clones in this sample may be carry-over from other donors' samples.

A note on this clonotype: A junction end diverges from the germline sequence, so it may reflect a read error. J is TRBJ2-6 and V is TRBV7-7, with 9 bases aligning to TRBD1. Per germline, CDR1 SSHAT and CDR2 FNYEAQ (reference sequence). The CDR3 runs 18 residues. CDR3 region: CASSFQRTGGYGANVLTF. CDR3 coding DNA: TGTGCTAGCAGCTTCCAACGAACAGGGGGCTATGGGGCCAACGTCCTGACTTTC.

The CDR3: CSARTDLYRNQPQHF. The CDR3 DNA follows: TGCAGTGCTAGAACCGACCTGTATCGGAATCAGCCCCAGCATTTT. The rearrangement uses TRBV20-1 and TRBJ1-5; D remains ambiguous. Germline V CDR1 and CDR2: DFQATT, SNEGSKA (reference sequence). The CDR3 contains 15 residues. Trimming shortened V by 2 bases and J by 4 bases, and 15 bases separated the two germline ends.

This clonotype was seen a few times. The chain joins TRBV20-1 to TRBJ2-2, with 9 bases lining up with TRBD2. Looked up from germline, CDR1 is DFQATT and CDR2 is SNEGSKA (reference sequence). The CDR3 loop spans 16 amino acids. Germline trimming cut 4 bases from V and 0 bases from J; bases unmatched to any gene: 6. The CDR3 protein is CSAKGASGANTGELFF. The CDR3 DNA follows: TGCAGTGCTAAAGGTGCTAGCGGGGCGAACACCGGGGAGCTGTTTTTT.

This clonotype was counted between two and nine times. The chain uses TRBV6-5 and TRBJ1-1, with 9 bases lining up with TRBD1. CDR3 length: 15 residues. Germline V gene data show CDR1 as MNHEY and CDR2 as SVGAGI. CDR3 residues: CATAAQGQGNTEAFF. The CDR3 DNA is TGTGCAACTGCCGCCCAGGGACAGGGGAACACTGAAGCTTTCTTT.

The V call is TRBV9, the J call TRBJ2-7; D not resolved. This CDR3 spans 14 amino acids. Trimming removed 0 bases at V and 0 bases at J, with 7 bases between. Germline CDR1 is SGDLS and CDR2 is YYNGEE. CDR3 in DNA: TGTGCCAGCAGCGTAGAGACGGACTCCTACGAGCAGTACTTC. Protein: CASSVETDSYEQYF.

This clonotype was seen just once. CDR3 sequence reads: CSVDLGQQETQYF. DNA of the CDR3: TGCAGCGTTGATCTGGGACAGCAAGAGACCCAGTACTTC. J is TRBJ2-5 and V is TRBV29-1; 7 bases match TRBD1. CDR3 size: 13 residues. In germline, CDR1 is SQVTM, CDR2 ANQGSEA. Trimming cost V 3 bases and J 2 bases; bases outside gene matches: 3.

This clonotype was found many times. The J gene is TRBJ1-5, the V gene TRBV7-6; D is undetermined. The length of the CDR3 is 15 residues. The V end lost 2 bases, the J end lost 4 bases, and 12 bases lay between the germline ends. Per the germline V gene, CDR1 is SGHVS and CDR2 is FNYEAQ. The DNA of the CDR3 is TGTGCCAGCAGCTTAATCCCCACCCAGAATCAGCCCCAGCATTTT. This encodes CASSLIPTQNQPQHF.

This clonotype came up many times. V usage is TRBV7-6 and J usage is TRBJ2-7; 9 nucleotides line up with TRBD1. Germline trimming cut 5 bases from V and 2 bases from J; bases unmatched to any gene: 7. CDR3 length: 15 amino acids. CDR1 is SGHVS and CDR2 is FNYEAQ in the germline V gene. CDR3 DNA sequence: TGTGCCAGCAGCCAGGGACAGGGACATACCTACGAGCAGTACTTC. This sequence encodes CASSQGQGHTYEQYF. The whole variable domain, filled in from reference TRBV7-6 and TRBJ2-7, reads GAGVSQSPRYKVTKRGQDVALRCDPISGHVSLYWYRQALGQGPEFLTYFNYEAQQDKSGLPNDRFSAERPEGSISTLTIQRTEQRDSAMYRCASSQGQGHTYEQYFGPGTRLTVT.

This chain uses TRBV6-5 with TRBJ1-1; perhaps TRBD1 as D (5 bases). Germline V lookup: CDR1 MNHEY, CDR2 SVGAGI. This CDR3 is 11 amino acids long. V dropped 8 bases and J dropped 11 bases, with 15 bases sitting between them. The CDR3 DNA follows: TGTGCCAGCGGCGGGGGGTTTGGGGCTTTCTTT. It codes for CASGGGFGAFF.

At least ten counts were recorded for this clonotype. The J gene is TRBJ2-2, the V gene TRBV6-5; 12 bases are a match to TRBD1. The germline V gene has CDR1 MNHEY and CDR2 SVGAGI. CDR3 size: 18 residues. Trimming cost V 2 bases and J 7 bases; bases outside gene matches: 11. CDR3 nucleotides: TGTGCCAGCAGTTACGAGTTCGGGACAGGGGGCCTGGACGGGGAGCTGTTTTTT. Its translation is CASSYEFGTGGLDGELFF.

This clonotype was counted many times. The chain uses TRBV28 and TRBJ2-7; TRBD2 aligns across 14 bases. The J segment lost 2 bases and the V segment lost 3 bases, leaving 12 bases of the junction unmatched. Germline V gives CDR1 MDHEN, CDR2 SYDVKM. The CDR3 extends over 19 amino acids. CDR3 amino acids: CASSFPIGTSGGITYEQYF. DNA for the CDR3: TGTGCCAGCAGTTTCCCGATTGGGACTAGCGGGGGCATCACCTACGAGCAGTACTTC.

This clonotype was observed a handful of times. The chain carries TRBV29-1 and TRBJ1-4; TRBD1 aligns across 9 bases. After removal of 7 bases from V and 7 bases from J, the junction contained 10 bases not matched to a gene. Germline V lookup: CDR1 SQVTM, CDR2 ANQGSEA. The CDR3 extends over 14 amino acids. CDR3 sequence (DNA): TGCAGCGCCGGCCGGGACAGGGTCAGTGAAAAACTGTTTTTT. Encoded protein: CSAGRDRVSEKLFF.

This sequence joins TRBV20-1 and TRBJ1-1; TRBD1 is a possible D gene (5 bases). Trimming pared 8 bases from V and 1 base from J, leaving 14 bases between. The CDR3 extends over 13 amino acids. Germline V gene lookup returns CDR1 DFQATT and CDR2 SNEGSKA (reference sequence). In nucleotides, the CDR3 is TGCAGTACACAGTCCAGGGAGAACACTGAAGCTTTCTTT. Its translation is CSTQSRENTEAFF.

This clonotype was found many times. The chain recombines TRBV7-2 with TRBJ2-7; TRBD1 agrees at 7 bases. Trimming took 6 bases from V and 0 from J; bases not matched to a gene: 8. The germline CDR1 and CDR2 sequences are SGHTA and FQGNSA. The CDR3 is made up of 15 amino acids. The CDR3 here is CASSQEQGSSYEQYF. The CDR3 DNA reads as TGTGCCAGCAGTCAGGAACAGGGGAGCTCCTACGAGCAGTACTTC.

The genes are TRBV12-3 or TRBV12-4 and TRBJ1-4; D perhaps matches TRBD1 (5 bases). CDR3 size: 13 residues. The V end lost 7 bases, the J end lost 4 bases, and 10 bases lay between the germline ends. The CDR3 protein is CASTRGSNEKLFF. The CDR3 region has the DNA TGTGCCAGCACCCGGGGGAGTAATGAAAAACTGTTTTTT.

V usage is TRBV20-1 and J usage is TRBJ2-5, with 12 bases fitting TRBD1. V was pared by 5 bases and J by 4 bases, with 2 bases of the junction left unmatched. This CDR3 is built from 13 residues. Germline CDR1 and CDR2: DFQATT and SNEGSKA (reference sequence). The CDR3 reads CSAGTGGVETQYF. The CDR3 DNA reads TGCAGTGCTGGGACAGGGGGCGTAGAGACCCAGTACTTC.

This clonotype was seen a handful of times. The rearrangement links TRBV11-2 to TRBJ2-5; D might be TRBD2 (5 bases). Trimming pared 0 bases from V and 3 bases from J, leaving 14 bases between. The CDR3 extends over 16 amino acids. Germline values: CDR1 SGHAT, CDR2 FQNNGV. The CDR3 reads CASSLDQKWREETQYF. The CDR3 DNA is TGTGCCAGCAGCTTAGATCAGAAGTGGCGGGAAGAGACCCAGTACTTC.

The chain uses TRBV5-6 and TRBJ2-1; TRBD2 matches at 8 bases. Germline loops: CDR1 SGHDT, CDR2 YYEEEE. V trimming: 0 bases; J trimming: 2 bases; junction bases outside the gene matches: 4. This CDR3 is built from 16 residues. The CDR3: CASSLAGTSPYNEQFF. Here the CDR3 DNA reads TGTGCCAGCAGCTTGGCTGGGACTAGTCCCTACAATGAGCAGTTCTTC.